This passage covers 30 T cell receptor beta chains from one sample sequenced in a study of blood T cell repertoires in COVID-19 (dated by TCRdb to about 2020). Libraries were prepared through the immunoSEQ multiplex PCR assay. TCRdb limited this immuneACCESS table to in-frame rearrangements with V and J called. A share of clones is missing; checked studies link under half to unresolved V genes, and the rest is unexplained. For this sample there are over 90,000 clones; about 87% appear just once. The ten largest clonotypes hold 15% to 20% of the sample. The source material was peripheral blood. The origin of the receptors is a human donor in a cohort sampled during active COVID-19.

The CDR3 coding sequence is TGTGCCAGTAGTGAGGGGGACCGGAACAATGAGCAGTTCTTC. It yields the protein CASSEGDRNNEQFF. The chain uses TRBV19 and TRBJ2-1; tentatively, D is TRBD1 (6 bases). Germline values: CDR1 LNHDA, CDR2 SQIVND (reference sequence). Trimming removed 5 bases from V and 5 bases from J, with 13 bases in between. This CDR3 has 14 amino acids.

V usage is TRBV5-6 and J usage is TRBJ2-1; 12 bases agree with TRBD2. Per germline, CDR1 SGHDT and CDR2 YYEEEE. The V and J ends lost 1 base and 8 bases, in that order; junction bases with no gene match: 7. CDR3 length: 16 residues. CDR3 region: CASSLLAGGDRDEQFF. The CDR3 DNA reads as TGTGCCAGCAGCTTGCTAGCGGGAGGGGACCGGGATGAGCAGTTCTTC.

The chain has TRBV19 and TRBJ1-3; 9 bases are shared with TRBD1. V gave up 3 bases and J gave up 2 bases; unmatched junction bases: 5. Germline CDR1 and CDR2: LNHDA and SQIVND (reference sequence). CDR3 length: 16 amino acids. CDR3 region: CASSIPGQGAGNTIYF. The CDR3 nucleotides read TGTGCCAGTAGTATTCCGGGACAGGGCGCTGGAAACACCATATATTTT.

A few counts support this clone. The J gene is TRBJ2-7, the V gene TRBV27; possible D gene TRBD1, 6 bases. CDR1 MNHEY and CDR2 SMNVEV come from the germline V gene (reference sequence). Trimming took 6 bases from V and 3 from J, leaving 18 bases between them. This CDR3 contains 15 residues. CDR3 nucleotides: TGTGCCAGCAGCCCCAGGACAGTTCTCCTCTACGAGCAGTACTTC. Its translation: CASSPRTVLLYEQYF.

The chain is built from TRBV2 and TRBJ1-2, with TRBD1 matching 12 bases. The CDR3 covers 20 residues. Germline V lookup: CDR1 SNHLY, CDR2 FYNNEI. V gave up 7 bases and J gave up 7 bases; unmatched junction bases: 25. As DNA, the CDR3 is TGTGCCAGCACCCTCCAACCCGGGACAGGGGGCTCTCCTGGGTCGGGTGGCTACACCTTC. This sequence encodes CASTLQPGTGGSPGSGGYTF.

Of note for this clone: Other DNA sequences of this sample code for an identical CDR3. The J gene is TRBJ2-2, the V gene TRBV7-9, with TRBD2 as a possible D gene (5 bases). Germline V gene sequence: CDR1 SEHNR, CDR2 FQNEAQ (reference sequence). There are 17 residues in the CDR3. The ends were cut back, 4 bases at V and 0 bases at J, with 15 bases in the middle. In nucleotides, the CDR3 is TGTGCCAGCAGCTCACCCCCCGGAGGAACGAACACCGGGGAGCTGTTTTTT. This codes for CASSSPPGGTNTGELFF.

The chain uses TRBV28 and TRBJ1-3; 7 nucleotides align to TRBD1. CDR1 MDHEN and CDR2 SYDVKM come from the germline V gene. This CDR3 spans 15 amino acids. Trimming removed 7 bases from V and 1 base from J; junction bases left unmatched: 7. CDR3 region: CASIPTQGSGNTIYF. The CDR3 DNA is TGTGCCAGCATTCCCACACAGGGGTCTGGAAACACCATATATTTT.

This chain uses TRBV7-9 with TRBJ1-1; TRBD1 matches at 7 bases. Germline V lookup: CDR1 SEHNR, CDR2 FQNEAQ (reference sequence). After removal of 5 bases from V and 4 bases from J, the junction contained 16 bases not matched to a gene. The CDR3 runs to 17 residues. The CDR3 reads CASSPTSSGSGGTEAFF. CDR3 in DNA: TGTGCCAGCAGCCCTACCTCGTCAGGGTCAGGGGGCACTGAAGCTTTCTTT. The full variable domain, in which reference TRBV7-9 and TRBJ1-1 provide the parts outside the CDR3, is DTGVSQNPRHKITKRGQNVTFRCDPISEHNRLYWYRQTLGQGPEFLTYFQNEAQLEKSRLLSDRFSAERPKGSFSTLEIQRTEQGDSAMYLCASSPTSSGSGGTEAFFGQGTRLTVV.

This chain links TRBV20-1 with TRBJ2-7, with D unclear. This CDR3 spans 11 amino acids. V lost 2 bases and J lost 2, with 4 bases in between. Germline assignment: CDR1 DFQATT and CDR2 SNEGSKA (reference sequence). CDR3 amino acids: CSARTAYEQYF. In nucleotides, the CDR3 is TGCAGTGCTAGAACAGCCTACGAGCAGTACTTC.

The gene calls are TRBV11-2 and TRBJ2-4; 11 nucleotides agree with TRBD1. This CDR3 comprises 18 residues. Germline V lookup: CDR1 SGHAT, CDR2 FQNNGV. Losses at the gene ends were 10 bases for V and 0 bases for J; bases not matched to a gene: 14. The CDR3 region is CATSTGTGGVLAKNIQYF. CDR3 DNA sequence: TGTGCCACTTCGACCGGGACAGGGGGTGTATTAGCCAAAAACATTCAGTACTTC.

This clone has a single count. V usage is TRBV15 and J usage is TRBJ1-2, with a tentative D call TRBD1 (6 bases). This CDR3 has 13 residues. The ends were cut back, 3 bases at V and 10 bases at J, with 15 bases in the middle. The germline V gene encodes CDR1 LNHNV and CDR2 YYDKDF (reference sequence). The CDR3 nucleotides are TGTGCCACCAGCAGGTTTATACAGGGAGACTACACCTTC. Encoded protein: CATSRFIQGDYTF.

This sequence joins TRBV10-2 and TRBJ2-5, with D tentatively TRBD2 (6 bases). CDR1 is WSHSY, CDR2 SAAADI, per germline. The CDR3 covers 16 residues. V lost 10 bases and J lost 4, with 25 bases in between. The CDR3: CATTIEDGSKGETQYF. CDR3 bases: TGCGCCACCACCATAGAGGACGGGAGTAAGGGAGAGACCCAGTACTTC.

This clone has more than one count but fewer than ten. The chain has TRBV5-8 and TRBJ1-1; D call uncertain. Germline CDR1 SGHTS, CDR2 YDEGEE. This CDR3 has 14 amino acids. The V gene lost 0 bases and the J gene lost 4 bases, with 10 bases spanning the gap. CDR3 in DNA: TGTGCCAGCAGCTTGGGGTTGCAGATCACTGAAGCTTTCTTT. Encoded protein: CASSLGLQITEAFF.

This clone appeared a single time. V gene TRBV6-5 combines with J gene TRBJ2-1, with 10 bases aligning to TRBD2. The germline V gene has CDR1 MNHEY and CDR2 SVGAGI. The V segment lost 6 bases and the J segment 7 bases; nucleotides outside the gene matches: 3. The CDR3 loop spans 13 amino acids. CDR3 DNA: TGTGCCAGCAGGGTAGCGGGGGGAAATGAGCAGTTCTTC. This sequence encodes CASRVAGGNEQFF.

This clone came up once. The chain joins TRBV5-8 to TRBJ2-7, with TRBD2 matching 8 bases. V lost 3 bases, J lost 3 bases, and 8 bases stayed unmatched. The CDR3 runs to 15 residues. CDR1 and CDR2 from the germline V gene are SGHTS and YDEGEE. The CDR3 DNA reads as TGTGCCAGCAGCTCCGTAGCGGGACTCTACTACGAGCAGTACTTC. Residues: CASSSVAGLYYEQYF.

V and J are TRBV18 and TRBJ2-3, with 7 bases lining up with TRBD2. The length of the CDR3 is 16 residues. V was clipped by 6 bases and J by 0 bases; unmatched bases: 9. Germline V CDR1 and CDR2: KGHSH, LQKENI. The CDR3 DNA sequence: TGTGCCAGCTCCTCCAGGGAGGGGTTCAGCACAGATACGCAGTATTTT. This encodes CASSSREGFSTDTQYF.

The chain carries TRBV6-6 and TRBJ2-1; D ambiguous. The CDR3 loop spans 14 amino acids. V was cut by 8 bases and J by 3 bases, with 14 bases left in between. Germline V gives CDR1 MNHNY, CDR2 SVGAGI (reference sequence). The CDR3 loop reads CASGLGVYYNEQFF. The CDR3 DNA sequence: TGTGCCAGCGGTTTAGGAGTTTACTACAATGAGCAGTTCTTC.

The V gene is TRBV5-1, the J gene TRBJ2-3, with D possibly TRBD2 on 6 matching bases. The germline V gene has CDR1 SGHRS and CDR2 YFSETQ. This CDR3 is 14 amino acids long. With 0 bases removed from V and 4 bases from J, the gap between germline ends came to 9 bases. CDR3 coding DNA: TGCGCCAGCAGCTTGGACGGGGGTGCAGATACGCAGTATTTT. It is translated as CASSLDGGADTQYF.

In its sample, this clone was seen once. The genes are TRBV11-2 and TRBJ2-7; TRBD2 matches 7 bases. Germline V lookup: CDR1 SGHAT, CDR2 FQNNGV. The ends lost 1 base at V and 7 bases at J; junction bases unmatched: 7. This CDR3 has 14 amino acids. CDR3 amino acids: CASSLVGGSGEQYF. The CDR3 DNA follows: TGTGCCAGCAGCTTAGTGGGCGGGAGTGGGGAGCAGTACTTC.

This rearrangement joins TRBV7-9 to TRBJ2-7; D gene ambiguous. V lost 0 bases to trimming and J lost 0 bases, with 6 bases between them. Germline V gene lookup returns CDR1 SEHNR and CDR2 FQNEAQ (reference sequence). There are 14 residues in the CDR3. The CDR3 nucleotides read TGTGCCAGCAGCTTAGCAACAGCCTCCTACGAGCAGTACTTC. Translated, it gives CASSLATASYEQYF.

V usage is TRBV7-2 and J usage is TRBJ1-1, with D possibly matching TRBD1 (5 bases). The CDR3 is 13 amino acids. Germline assignment: CDR1 SGHTA and CDR2 FQGNSA. V gave up 5 bases and J gave up 1 base, with 8 bases separating them. CDR3 amino acids: CASSTGQNTEAFF. CDR3 coding DNA: TGTGCCAGCAGCACCGGACAGAACACTGAAGCTTTCTTT.

This chain uses TRBV7-9 with TRBJ2-1; TRBD2 aligns across 7 bases. The V segment lost 5 bases and the J segment 6 bases; nucleotides outside the gene matches: 13. Germline assignment: CDR1 SEHNR and CDR2 FQNEAQ (reference sequence). This CDR3 is 16 amino acids long. The CDR3 here is CASSRRSGQGLNEQFF. The DNA for the CDR3 is TGTGCCAGCAGCCGCCGTAGCGGGCAGGGCCTCAATGAGCAGTTCTTC. The whole variable domain, filled in from reference TRBV7-9 and TRBJ2-1, reads DTGVSQNPRHKITKRGQNVTFRCDPISEHNRLYWYRQTLGQGPEFLTYFQNEAQLEKSRLLSDRFSAERPKGSFSTLEIQRTEQGDSAMYLCASSRRSGQGLNEQFFGPGTRLTVL.

The chain combines TRBV2 with TRBJ2-5; 7 nucleotides agree with TRBD2. This CDR3 has 14 residues. Germline assignment: CDR1 SNHLY and CDR2 FYNNEI. Trimming removed 7 bases from V and 7 bases from J; junction bases left unmatched: 12. The CDR3 bases are TGTGCCAGCAAGGCGGGAGCGGTGGAGGGGACCCAGTACTTC. Protein product: CASKAGAVEGTQYF.

The chain joins TRBV10-3 to TRBJ1-1; D may be TRBD1 (5 bases). This CDR3 contains 14 residues. Between the trimmed V and J ends, which lost 3 bases and 5 bases, there was a span of 13 bases. Germline lookup yields CDR1 ENHRY and CDR2 SYGVKD. The CDR3 here is CAISEGQGRTEAFF. The CDR3 DNA follows: TGTGCCATCAGTGAAGGGCAGGGAAGAACTGAAGCTTTCTTT.

J is TRBJ2-3 and V is TRBV19; D perhaps matches TRBD2 (5 bases). The CDR3 consists of 15 residues. Germline CDR1 LNHDA, CDR2 SQIVND (reference sequence). Trimming took off 1 base at V and 4 bases at J, with 12 bases between the two ends. The CDR3 DNA follows: TGTGCCAGTAGTATAGGGGTAGCGCCCCCAGATACGCAGTATTTT. Translation gives CASSIGVAPPDTQYF. Supplemented by reference TRBV19 and TRBJ2-3, the full variable domain reads DGGITQSPKYLFRKEGQNVTLSCEQNLNHDAMYWYRQDPGQGLRLIYYSQIVNDFQKGDIAEGYSVSREKKESFPLTVTSAQKNPTAFYLCASSIGVAPPDTQYFGPGTRLTVL.

The chain joins TRBV6-5 to TRBJ1-4; tentatively, D is TRBD1 (6 bases). The V and J ends lost 7 bases and 5 bases respectively, with 17 bases between them. CDR1 is MNHEY, CDR2 SVGAGI, per germline. The length of the CDR3 is 15 residues. The CDR3 here is CASTGGGSLNEKLFF. The CDR3 DNA reads as TGTGCCAGCACTGGTGGGGGCAGCCTAAATGAAAAACTGTTTTTT.

This clone was detected only once. The same CDR3 arises from other DNA sequences in this sample as well. The V call is TRBV2, the J call TRBJ2-1, with no clear D. Germline V gene sequence: CDR1 SNHLY, CDR2 FYNNEI. This CDR3 spans 11 amino acids. V lost 6 bases to trimming and J lost 4 bases, with 4 bases between them. Here the CDR3 DNA reads TGTGCCAGCAGCCAGTACAATGAGCAGTTCTTC. Its protein product is CASSQYNEQFF.

The V call is TRBV5-5, the J call TRBJ2-7, with TRBD2 matching over 10 bases. This CDR3 has 15 amino acids. V gave up 2 bases and J gave up 1 base; unmatched junction bases: 3. The germline gives CDR1 SGHKS, CDR2 YYEKEE (reference sequence). The CDR3 is CASSFWTSGSYEQYF. The CDR3 DNA is TGTGCCAGCAGCTTTTGGACTAGCGGATCCTACGAGCAGTACTTC.

The chain joins TRBV2 to TRBJ1-2; TRBD1 aligns across 10 bases. The junction had 4 bases not matched to a gene; V was cut back by 4 bases and J by 5 bases. Germline V gives CDR1 SNHLY, CDR2 FYNNEI. The CDR3 covers 14 residues. The CDR3 region is CASSGDRGLYGYTF. As DNA, the CDR3 is TGTGCCAGCAGTGGGGACAGGGGACTTTATGGCTACACCTTC.

The chain links TRBV10-1 to TRBJ2-2, with TRBD2 matching over 9 bases. The V gene's germline CDR1 is WNHNN and CDR2 SYGVQD (reference sequence). After removal of 2 bases from V and 6 bases from J, the junction contained 4 bases not matched to a gene. The CDR3 contains 15 residues. DNA of the CDR3: TGCGCCAGCAGTGAGGGGACTAGCATGGCCGGGGAGCTGTTTTTT. Translated, it gives CASSEGTSMAGELFF.